This T cell receptor beta chain was sequenced in a study of blood T cell repertoires in COVID-19. Whole-study context: The cDNA or gDNA used as material had been derived from T cells, B-cell-depleted T cells, or PBMCs.

Authors' analysis steps: Amplification with reference gene primers provided the estimates of nucleated cell counts. Sequencing was performed with immunoSEQ multiplex PCR; in TCRdb, only in-frame clones are kept and a portion is missing. Clone size and the V and J calls come from that table; the DNA yielded D and trimming. The profile shows around 170,000 clones, 88% of them singletons. The CDR3 runs 13 residues. The V gene end was trimmed by 4 bases and the J gene end by 6 bases; junction bases not matched to a gene: 4. Germline CDR1 SGHRS, CDR2 YFSETQ. Sequenced: peripheral blood. This receptor was identified in a man aged 60 to 75 with acute or convalescent COVID-19. The J gene is TRBJ2-1, the V gene TRBV5-1; 7 bases map to TRBD1. CDR3 bases: TGCGCCAGCAGCCCAGGGACAGCCAATGAGCAGTTCTTC. Protein: CASSPGTANEQFF.